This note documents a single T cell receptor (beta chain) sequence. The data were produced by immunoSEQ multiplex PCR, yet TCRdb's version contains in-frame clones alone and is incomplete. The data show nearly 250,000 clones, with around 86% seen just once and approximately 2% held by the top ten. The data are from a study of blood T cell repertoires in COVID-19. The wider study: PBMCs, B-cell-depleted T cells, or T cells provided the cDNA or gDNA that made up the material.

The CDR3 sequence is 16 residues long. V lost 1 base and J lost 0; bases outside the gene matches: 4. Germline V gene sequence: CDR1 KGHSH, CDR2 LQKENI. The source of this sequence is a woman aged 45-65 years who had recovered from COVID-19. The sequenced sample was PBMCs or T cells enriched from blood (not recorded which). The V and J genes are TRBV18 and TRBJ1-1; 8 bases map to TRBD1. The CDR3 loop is CASSPLRTGLNTEAFF. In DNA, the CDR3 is TGTGCCAGCTCACCACTTAGGACAGGGCTGAACACTGAAGCTTTCTTT.